The source of this T cell receptor (beta chain) is a study of blood T cell repertoires in COVID-19. Across the study: Spain, Italy and the United States supplied samples that represented acute and convalescent COVID-19. Nucleic acid was either cDNA or gDNA, and it came from T cells, B-cell-depleted T cells, or PBMCs.

CDR3 length equals 14 residues. Per the germline V gene, CDR1 is SGDLS and CDR2 is YYNGEE. V was pared by 1 base and J by 4 bases, with 12 bases between. Methods used by the authors: Using reference gene primer amplification, nucleated cell counts were estimated. Here immunoSEQ multiplex PCR was the method, and the copy in TCRdb shows in-frame clones only, minus some. The V and J calls and the clone size are those of that table, but D and trimming were determined from the DNA. This sample has roughly 110,000 clones, with roughly four fifths found just once. This chain links TRBV9 with TRBJ2-7; D might be TRBD1 (6 bases). Sample: peripheral blood. The TCR sequence derives from a human donor in a cohort sampled during active COVID-19. The CDR3, as DNA: TGTGCCAGCAGCGTAACAGGGTCCCATTACGAGCAGTACTTC. Translation gives CASSVTGSHYEQYF.